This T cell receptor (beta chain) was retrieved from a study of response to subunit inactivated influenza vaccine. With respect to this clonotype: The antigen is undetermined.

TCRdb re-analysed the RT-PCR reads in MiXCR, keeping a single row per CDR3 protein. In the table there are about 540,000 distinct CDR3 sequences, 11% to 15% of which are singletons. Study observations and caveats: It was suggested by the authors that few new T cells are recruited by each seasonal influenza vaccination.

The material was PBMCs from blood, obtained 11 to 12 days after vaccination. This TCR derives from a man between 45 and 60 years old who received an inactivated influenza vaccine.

The CDR3 sequence: CASSKSRGAGSSYEQYF. The CDR3 DNA reads as TGTGCCAGCAGCAAATCAAGGGGGGCAGGGTCCTCCTACGAGCAGTACTTC. This chain links TRBV14 with TRBJ2-7; either TRBD1 or TRBD2 may supply D (6 bases each). The V gene lost 5 bases and the J gene lost 0 bases, with 20 bases spanning the gap. From germline, CDR1 is SGHDN and CDR2 FVKESK. The CDR3 totals 17 residues.